The sequence of this T cell receptor beta chain was determined in a study of T cell repertoires in cytomegalovirus infection. Study-level background: CMV infection together with matching HLA type was indicated by public TCR beta signatures.

In TCRdb, the reads were re-called with MiXCR into one record per CDR3 protein. The sample has approximately 140,000 distinct CDR3 sequences, 20% to 30% seen once; the top ten hold approximately 35%. Of note for this clonotype: Its matching antigen is unknown.

Study outcomes and limitations: Dominant in the ex vivo response were TCR beta clonotypes restricted by HLA-C and specific for CMV. Pooled public TCR beta family frequency picked out CMV carriers with the relevant HLA.

The sequence was collected from a human donor in good health (CMV status not recorded). Some clones in this sample may be carry-over from other donors' samples. Sequences were obtained from PBMCs, sequenced either directly or after in vitro stimulation (not recorded which).

CDR3 in amino acids: CASSLSKGPSSYEQYF. CDR3 in DNA: TGTGCCAGCAGCTTGTCAAAGGGGCCGAGCTCCTACGAGCAGTACTTC. The gene calls are TRBV5-5 and TRBJ2-7; D perhaps matches TRBD1 (5 bases). CDR1 SGHKS and CDR2 YYEKEE come from the germline V gene (reference sequence). The CDR3 is made up of 16 amino acids. V lost 1 base and J lost 0, with 14 bases in between.